These T cell receptor beta chains were read from a single sample in a study of graft-versus-host responses after intestinal transplantation. This table comes from immunoSEQ multiplex PCR, and its TCRdb copy is limited to in-frame clones, with some not included. The profile shows some 84,000 clones, about four fifths of them singletons. The antigens of these receptors remain unknown. Material: unstimulated CD4+ T cells sorted from spleen or lymph node cells, obtained before intestinal transplant. These receptors were obtained from a human donor who received an intestinal transplant. The CDR3 runs from the conserved cysteine through the conserved F or W. D genes are given only for firm matches. Part of the rows lack a size; the others show once, few, many or a class for expanded clones.

>TRBJ2-7|.|TRBD1|TRBV11-2
CASSLRARQGNYEQYF
TGTGCCAGCAGCTTAAGGGCCCGACAGGGCAACTACGAGCAGTACTTC
>TRBJ2-5|.|.|TRBV2
CASSDRGSGQETQYF
TGTGCCAGCAGTGATCGGGGATCGGGACAAGAGACCCAGTACTTC
>TRBJ2-7|.|.|TRBV5-6
CASSLGGVSGEQYF
TGTGCCAGCAGCTTGGGTGGGGTCTCGGGGGAGCAGTACTTC
>TRBJ2-1|.|.|TRBV9
CASSVSQYNEQFF
TGTGCCAGCAGCGTATCACAGTACAATGAGCAGTTCTTC
>TRBJ1-5|.|.|TRBV6-6
CASSSSDSNQPQHF
TGTGCCAGCAGTTCATCAGATAGCAATCAGCCCCAGCATTTT
>TRBJ1-3|.|.|TRBV18
CASSQSRGSYGNTIYF
TGTGCCAGCTCACAATCCAGGGGTTCATATGGAAACACCATATATTTT
>TRBJ1-4|.|.|TRBV4-1
CASSHQSQGTEKLFF
TGCGCCAGCAGCCACCAATCGCAGGGTACAGAAAAACTGTTTTTT
>TRBJ1-3|.|TRBD1|TRBV28
CASSSLLQGEGNTIYF
TGTGCCAGCAGTTCTCTTCTACAGGGGGAAGGAAACACCATATATTTT
>TRBJ1-2|.|.|TRBV7-9
CASSLWDKNYGYTF
TGTGCCAGCAGCTTGTGGGACAAGAACTATGGCTACACCTTC
>TRBJ2-4|.|.|TRBV2
CASSGSLPEGIQYF
TGTGCCAGCTCCGGGTCCCTTCCTGAGGGCATTCAGTACTTC
>TRBJ1-1|.|.|TRBV5-1
CASSLGNTRDGTEAFF
TGCGCCAGCAGCTTGGGCAACACTAGGGATGGTACTGAAGCTTTCTTT
>TRBJ2-7|.|TRBD2|TRBV13
CASSPQGLGEYEQYF
TGTGCCAGCAGCCCCCAGGGACTAGGGGAATACGAGCAGTACTTC
>TRBJ2-7|.|TRBD2|TRBV5-4
CASSLSASGYEQYF
TGTGCCAGCAGCTTGTCGGCTAGCGGCTACGAGCAGTACTTC
>TRBJ2-3|.|TRBD2|TRBV5-4
CASSPGLAGGPSTQYF
TGTGCCAGCAGCCCGGGACTAGCGGGAGGGCCGAGTACGCAGTATTTT
>TRBJ2-5|.|.|TRBV28
CASSLYGVSETQYF
TGTGCCAGCAGTTTATACGGAGTCTCGGAGACCCAGTACTTC
>TRBJ2-7|.|TRBD1|TRBV5-6
CASRLTGGSEQYF
TGTGCCAGCAGGCTAACAGGGGGTAGCGAGCAGTACTTC
>TRBJ2-7|.|.|TRBV5-4
CASSGEGGSYEQYF
TGTGCCAGCAGCGGTGAGGGTGGGTCCTACGAGCAGTACTTC
>TRBJ2-5|.|TRBD1|TRBV2
CASSEGQGIETQYF
TGTGCCAGCAGTGAGGGACAGGGGATAGAGACCCAGTACTTC
>TRBJ2-1|few|TRBD2|TRBV6-5
CASSSGTSGNNEQFF
TGTGCCAGCAGTTCGGGGACTAGCGGGAACAATGAGCAGTTCTTC
>TRBJ1-2|few|TRBD1|TRBV6-5
CASSLAGTAYGYTF
TGTGCCAGCAGCCTTGCCGGGACAGCCTATGGCTACACCTTC
>TRBJ1-1|.|.|TRBV29-1
CSVRGLTNTEAFF
TGCAGCGTGAGGGGACTGACGAACACTGAAGCTTTCTTT
>TRBJ2-3|.|TRBD2|TRBV7-3
CASSFGPGVAGPLDTQYF
TGTGCCAGCAGCTTTGGGCCGGGGGTAGCGGGCCCCCTAGATACGCAGTATTTT
>TRBJ2-7|.|TRBD2|TRBV11-1
CASSLRAGEVEQYF
TGTGCCAGCAGCTTACGTGCGGGAGAGGTCGAGCAGTACTTC
>TRBJ2-2|.|.|TRBV11-2
CASSFQTRSGELFF
TGTGCCAGCAGCTTCCAGACTAGATCCGGGGAGCTGTTTTTT
>TRBJ1-6|.|.|TRBV2
CASKMTALLNSPLHF
TGTGCCAGCAAGATGACAGCGCTATTGAATTCACCCCTCCACTTT
>TRBJ2-3|.|TRBD2|TRBV9
CASSVASGRAPGDTQYF
TGTGCCAGCAGCGTAGCTAGCGGGAGGGCCCCTGGAGATACGCAGTATTTT
>TRBJ2-1|.|TRBD2|TRBV29-1
CSVQAGESEQFF
TGCAGCGTTCAAGCGGGAGAAAGTGAGCAGTTCTTC
>TRBJ2-7|.|TRBD1|TRBV28
CASSSIGQGASHEQYF
TGTGCCAGCAGTTCGATTGGACAGGGGGCGTCCCACGAGCAGTACTTC
>TRBJ2-7|.|.|TRBV28
CASSFAGTYEQYF
TGTGCCAGCAGTTTCGCGGGAACCTACGAGCAGTACTTC
>TRBJ2-5|.|.|TRBV4-2
CASSHTALRGETQYF
TGTGCCAGCAGCCACACCGCACTACGGGGAGAGACCCAGTACTTC
>TRBJ2-3|.|.|TRBV7-8
CASSLAGGPVDTQYF
TGTGCCAGCAGCTTAGCGGGGGGGCCGGTAGATACGCAGTATTTT
>TRBJ1-2|.|TRBD1|TRBV5-1
CASSWGQGNQGYTF
TGCGCCAGCAGCTGGGGACAGGGCAATCAGGGCTACACCTTC
>TRBJ2-7|.|.|TRBV18
CASSEDSTYEQYF
TGTGCCAGCTCAGAGGACAGTACCTACGAGCAGTACTTC
>TRBJ2-7|once|.|TRBV5-1
CASSLPSGNSYEQYF
TGCGCCAGCAGCTTGCCGTCAGGGAATTCCTACGAGCAGTACTTC
>TRBJ2-1|.|TRBD2|TRBV6-1
CARPGLAVTEQFF
TGTGCCAGGCCGGGACTAGCGGTCACCGAGCAGTTCTTC
>TRBJ1-6|few|TRBD1|TRBV25-1
CASSESDRGYYSPLHF
TGTGCCAGCAGTGAATCGGACAGGGGGTATTATTCACCCCTCCACTTT